This T cell receptor beta chain was sequenced during a study of CXCR3-negative and CXCR3-positive naive CD8 T cells. Study-level points and caveats: The study found more hydrophobic TRB CDR3s in CXCR3-positive naive cells than in CXCR3-negative naive cells. Between one naive subset and the other, surface CD5 was comparable, and TCR strength was inferred from TRB CDR3 properties.

Every CD8+ T cell subset underwent triplicate sorting at under 350,000 cells apiece. UMI-labeled 5' RACE TRB cDNA libraries were prepared from the cells. TCRdb re-called the 5' RACE reads and shows each CDR3 protein once, DNA omitted. Recorded for this sample: around 110,000 distinct CDR3 sequences. In regard to this clonotype: The antigen is undetermined.

Sequencing was carried out using naive CXCR3+ CD8+ T cells from blood. Subset reported: CD45RO-CCR7+CD27+CD95- naive CD8+ T cells expressing CXCR3 (TNR3+). The source of this sequence is a human donor in good health. Some clones in this sample may be carry-over from other donors' samples.

CDR3 protein: CASSRDSAYEQYF. The V and J genes are TRBV14 and TRBJ2-7; TCRdb proposes TRBD1, but this gene call is untestable without DNA. Germline lookup yields CDR1 SGHDN and CDR2 FVKESK. The CDR3 totals 13 residues.